What follows is one TCR beta chain and its context. Its antigen remains unidentified. This sample is drawn from a study of T cells after yellow fever vaccination. Study-wide results and caveats: Subsequent booster samples again held most clones from primary vaccination (less than 98% CD4, approximately 86% CD8).

V gave up 4 bases and J gave up 6 bases; unmatched junction bases: 8. The CDR3 has 16 residues. Germline V gives CDR1 SGHAT, CDR2 FQNNGV. TCRdb analysed the 5' RACE reads with MiXCR anew, one entry per CDR3 protein. The sample shows 120,000 or so distinct CDR3 sequences, 15% of them seen only once. The TCR comes from a man aged 18-30 years who received the YFV17D yellow fever vaccine. Sequenced here: CD8+ T cells sorted from PBMCs, sampled 5 days after the yellow fever booster vaccination. The rearrangement links TRBV11-2 to TRBJ2-2, with 10 bases lining up with TRBD2. CDR3 sequence: CASSSAGTSVAGELFF. The CDR3, as DNA: TGTGCCAGCAGCTCTGCCGGGACTAGCGTGGCCGGGGAGCTGTTTTTT.